Below are 28 T cell receptor beta chains sequenced from a single sample in a study of cytomegalovirus exposure and HLA in healthy donors. Primers: 60 Vbeta forward and 13 Jbeta reverse. Clones were sequenced by immunoSEQ multiplex PCR, and TCRdb holds only the in-frame ones, with some missing. The sample has some 160,000 clones; roughly 90% are singletons. Source material: PBMCs. These receptors were taken from a woman under 30 in good health and CMV-seronegative.

The chain has TRBV6-6 and TRBJ2-7, with 7 bases identical to TRBD2. CDR1 and CDR2 (germline): MNHNY, SVGAGI (reference sequence). The ends lost 6 bases at V and 3 bases at J; junction bases unmatched: 2. The length of the CDR3 is 12 residues. CDR3 protein: CASSPGGYEQYF. The CDR3, as DNA: TGTGCCAGCAGCCCGGGGGGCTACGAGCAGTACTTC.

The gene calls are TRBV27 and TRBJ1-2; D possibly corresponds to TRBD1 (5 bases). This CDR3 spans 15 amino acids. The V end lost 0 bases, the J end lost 2 bases, and 10 bases lay between the germline ends. The germline V gene encodes CDR1 MNHEY and CDR2 SMNVEV (reference sequence). The CDR3 here is CASSLSGGGNYGYTF. The CDR3 region has the DNA TGTGCCAGCAGTTTATCGGGGGGAGGGAACTATGGCTACACCTTC.

This chain uses TRBV5-4 with TRBJ2-1; the match to TRBD2 covers 9 bases. With V trimmed by 4 bases and J by 1 base, 3 bases remained unmatched. CDR1 and CDR2 (germline): SGHNT, YYREEE (reference sequence). The CDR3 covers 15 residues. Here the CDR3 reads CASSHLAGSYNEQFF. DNA for the CDR3: TGTGCCAGCAGCCATCTAGCGGGATCCTACAATGAGCAGTTCTTC.

This chain uses TRBV19 with TRBJ2-7; perhaps TRBD2 as D (6 bases). Trimming took off 4 bases at V and 6 bases at J, with 10 bases between the two ends. Germline-derived CDR1 and CDR2 are LNHDA and SQIVND (reference sequence). The CDR3 sequence is 12 residues long. CDR3 loop: CASSTSGLEQYF. For the CDR3, the DNA is TGTGCCAGTAGTACCAGCGGGCTCGAGCAGTACTTC.

This clone has only a few counts. The chain joins TRBV6-5 to TRBJ1-4; tentative D call: TRBD1 (5 bases). CDR1 is MNHEY and CDR2 is SVGAGI in the germline V gene. V was shortened by 4 bases and J by 0 bases, with 9 bases between the two germline ends. CDR3 length equals 15 residues. Written as DNA, the CDR3 is TGTGCCAGCAGTTCCGAGACAGCAACTAATGAAAAACTGTTTTTT. Translation: CASSSETATNEKLFF.

CDR3 in DNA: TGTGCCAGCAGCGTAGCTGATTTATGGACTAGCGGACAAGAGACCCAGTACTTC. It is translated as CASSVADLWTSGQETQYF. The rearrangement uses TRBV9 and TRBJ2-5; 10 bases align to TRBD2. Trimming cost V 0 bases and J 2 bases; bases outside gene matches: 10. In germline, CDR1 is SGDLS, CDR2 YYNGEE. This CDR3 region has 18 residues.

Only one count was recorded for this clone. The CDR3 coding sequence is TGTGCCAGCAGCGCGTTGGGGGCTCAAGATACGCAGTATTTT. It is translated as CASSALGAQDTQYF. This chain uses TRBV7-9 with TRBJ2-3, with D tentatively TRBD1 (6 bases). The V end lost 5 bases, the J end lost 5 bases, and 14 bases lay between the germline ends. The length of the CDR3 is 14 residues. CDR1 SEHNR and CDR2 FQNEAQ come from the germline V gene (reference sequence).

The J gene is TRBJ1-1, the V gene TRBV19; D might be TRBD1 (6 bases). Trimming removed 0 bases at V and 1 base at J, with 12 bases between. The length of the CDR3 is 16 residues. The germline V gene encodes CDR1 LNHDA and CDR2 SQIVND (reference sequence). CDR3 protein: CASSIDGGSRNTEAFF. DNA of the CDR3: TGTGCCAGTAGTATAGATGGGGGCAGCCGGAACACTGAAGCTTTCTTT.

The J gene is TRBJ1-6, the V gene TRBV4-1; no firm D call. The CDR3 spans 18 residues. Trimming took 2 bases from V and 2 from J, leaving 16 bases between them. CDR1 is MGHRA and CDR2 is YSYEKL in the germline V gene. CDR3 DNA sequence: TGCGCCAGCAGCCAAAAAACCCAAACAAGCGCCTATAATTCACCCCTCCACTTT. Protein: CASSQKTQTSAYNSPLHF.

This sequence joins TRBV9 and TRBJ2-5; TRBD2 matches 9 bases. J was trimmed by 5 bases and V by 4 bases; bases with no gene match: 9. This CDR3 contains 15 residues. Germline V CDR1 and CDR2: SGDLS, YYNGEE. The chain's CDR3 is CASSTLLAGHETQYF. In DNA form, the CDR3 reads TGTGCCAGCAGCACCCTTCTAGCGGGGCACGAGACCCAGTACTTC.

This chain joins TRBV2 and TRBJ2-3, with TRBD2 matching 9 bases. There are 13 residues in the CDR3. V lost 9 bases, J lost 4 bases, and 5 bases stayed unmatched. Germline CDR1 reads SNHLY; CDR2 reads FYNNEI. For the CDR3, the DNA is TGTGCCAGTTTTGGACTAGCGTCAGATACGCAGTATTTT. Translation: CASFGLASDTQYF.

The CDR3 reads CASSLIVEGQGGEAFF. The CDR3 bases are TGTGCCAGCAGTTTAATAGTCGAAGGTCAAGGGGGTGAAGCTTTCTTT. J is TRBJ1-1 and V is TRBV27; perhaps TRBD1 as D (6 bases). The CDR3 has 16 amino acids. Germline V gene sequence: CDR1 MNHEY, CDR2 SMNVEV (reference sequence). The ends were cut back, 2 bases at V and 7 bases at J, with 20 bases in the middle.

On this clone itself: Within the sample, other DNA sequences also encode this same CDR3. The J gene is TRBJ1-5, the V gene TRBV28; D possibly corresponds to TRBD1 (5 bases). The CDR3 runs 14 residues. The germline V gene encodes CDR1 MDHEN and CDR2 SYDVKM. The V and J ends lost 2 bases and 0 bases respectively, with 5 bases between them. In DNA, the CDR3 is TGTGCCAGCAGTTTAAGGGGTAGCAATCAGCCCCAGCATTTT. It is translated as CASSLRGSNQPQHF.

This chain links TRBV6-6 with TRBJ2-2, with D unresolved. The germline gives CDR1 MNHNY, CDR2 SVGAGI (reference sequence). This CDR3 has 13 residues. Deletions cut 7 bases from V and 4 bases from J, with 10 bases between. The chain's CDR3 is CASTRGPTGELFF. The CDR3 DNA sequence: TGTGCCAGCACCCGAGGTCCCACCGGGGAGCTGTTTTTT.

As to this clone: The junction differs from germline at one of its ends, possibly a read error. The gene calls are TRBV4-1 and TRBJ2-7; possible D gene TRBD2, 5 bases. In germline, CDR1 is MGHRA, CDR2 YSYEKL. The CDR3 has 11 residues. The CDR3: CASSQGDDRIF. CDR3 DNA sequence: TGCGCCAGCAGCCAGGGAGACGATAGAATCTTC.

The gene calls are TRBV19 and TRBJ2-2; the match to TRBD2 covers 10 bases. The J segment lost 3 bases and the V segment lost 1 base, leaving 11 bases of the junction unmatched. CDR3 length equals 19 residues. Per germline, CDR1 LNHDA and CDR2 SQIVND (reference sequence). CDR3: CASSIVLAGGQRYTGELFF. The CDR3 DNA reads TGTGCCAGTAGTATAGTATTAGCGGGGGGTCAACGGTACACCGGGGAGCTGTTTTTT.

This chain connects TRBV7-2 to TRBJ1-1; TRBD1 matches at 9 bases. The CDR3 has 14 amino acids. Germline CDR1 and CDR2: SGHTA and FQGNSA. V was pared by 5 bases and J by 5 bases, with 6 bases of the junction left unmatched. In DNA, the CDR3 is TGTGCCAGCAGCAGTACAGGGGGCCGGACTGAAGCTTTCTTT. Residues: CASSSTGGRTEAFF.

This sequence joins TRBV5-1 and TRBJ2-7; TRBD2 aligns across 8 bases. The junction had 7 bases not matched to a gene; V was cut back by 5 bases and J by 3 bases. The germline V gene has CDR1 SGHRS and CDR2 YFSETQ. CDR3 length: 14 amino acids. CDR3 sequence (DNA): TGCGCCAGCAGGAGGATAGCGGGGAACTACGAGCAGTACTTC. Translating gives CASRRIAGNYEQYF.

V usage is TRBV7-3 and J usage is TRBJ2-7; D perhaps matches TRBD2 (5 bases). Trimming took off 4 bases at V and 7 bases at J, with 11 bases between the two ends. The CDR3 has 12 amino acids. CDR1 is SGHTA and CDR2 is FQGTGA in the germline V gene. CDR3: CASSSGTEEQYF. Here the CDR3 DNA reads TGTGCCAGCAGCTCGGGAACGGAGGAGCAGTACTTC.

CDR3 residues: CASSEAAARRQFF. The CDR3 nucleotides are TGTGCCAGCAGTGAGGCCGCAGCGCGGAGGCAGTTCTTC. The rearrangement links TRBV6-1 to TRBJ2-1; D gene ambiguous. The V and J ends lost 3 bases and 12 bases respectively, with 15 bases between them. The CDR3 loop spans 13 amino acids. Germline loops: CDR1 MNHNS, CDR2 SASEGT.

The rearrangement joins TRBV18 to TRBJ2-1; D perhaps matches TRBD1 (6 bases). Trimming pared 6 bases from V and 2 bases from J, leaving 17 bases between. The CDR3 runs 16 residues. CDR1 and CDR2 from the germline V gene are KGHSH and LQKENI. The CDR3 protein is CASSRDVRTAYNEQFF. The CDR3 nucleotides are TGTGCCAGCTCCCGAGATGTCAGGACAGCCTACAATGAGCAGTTCTTC.

This clone was detected only a few times. The chain couples TRBV5-1 to TRBJ2-3; TRBD1 might be the D (5 bases). Trimming stripped 4 bases from V and 4 bases from J, with 10 bases between. The CDR3 consists of 13 residues. Germline V gene lookup returns CDR1 SGHRS and CDR2 YFSETQ. The CDR3 is CASSDQGSDTQYF. The CDR3 coding sequence is TGCGCCAGCAGCGACCAGGGTTCAGATACGCAGTATTTT.

The CDR3 sequence: CASSLGAGERYEQYF. CDR3 nucleotide sequence: TGCGCCAGCAGCTTGGGGGCGGGGGAGAGGTACGAGCAGTACTTC. The chain is built from TRBV5-1 and TRBJ2-7; TRBD2 agrees at 7 bases. V was clipped by 0 bases and J by 4 bases; unmatched bases: 7. From germline, CDR1 is SGHRS and CDR2 YFSETQ. There are 15 residues in the CDR3. The entire variable domain, with the rest obtained from reference TRBV5-1 and TRBJ2-7, is as follows: KAGVTQTPRYLIKTRGQQVTLSCSPISGHRSVSWYQQTPGQGLQFLFEYFSETQRNKGNFPGRFSGRQFSNSRSEMNVSTLELGDSALYLCASSLGAGERYEQYFGPGTRLTVT.

The CDR3 bases are TGTGCCAGCGACAGTACGCCGGGACAGAGTAATGAAAAACTGTTTTTT. Translation gives CASDSTPGQSNEKLFF. This chain joins TRBV19 and TRBJ1-4; 7 bases map to TRBD1. Germline CDR1 is LNHDA and CDR2 is SQIVND (reference sequence). Trimming at V came to 9 bases and at J to 4 bases, leaving 14 bases not matched to a gene. The CDR3 runs 16 residues.

The CDR3: CASSLAGKGAFF. CDR3 in DNA: TGTGCCAGCAGTTTGGCAGGGAAGGGAGCTTTCTTT. The V gene is TRBV28, the J gene TRBJ1-1; D is perhaps TRBD1 (5 bases). Germline loops: CDR1 MDHEN, CDR2 SYDVKM. V lost 3 bases and J lost 10, with 12 bases in between. CDR3 length equals 12 residues.

The chain has TRBV7-3 and TRBJ2-1; 9 bases are a match to TRBD2. After removal of 3 bases from V and 6 bases from J, the junction contained 6 bases not matched to a gene. This CDR3 comprises 15 residues. Germline loops: CDR1 SGHTA, CDR2 FQGTGA. Here the CDR3 reads CASSLSSGASNEQFF. In nucleotides, the CDR3 is TGTGCCAGCAGCTTGTCTAGCGGGGCCTCCAATGAGCAGTTCTTC.

V and J are TRBV28 and TRBJ2-7, with D perhaps TRBD1 (6 bases). Trimming removed 1 base from V and 4 bases from J, with 11 bases in between. Germline V gene data show CDR1 as MDHEN and CDR2 as SYDVKM. This CDR3 comprises 14 residues. The CDR3 region has the DNA TGTGCCAGCAGTTTATTTGGGGGCCAGTACGAGCAGTACTTC. Translated: CASSLFGGQYEQYF.

CDR3 in amino acids: CASSQEWAGGRGETQYF. Here the CDR3 DNA reads TGTGCCAGCAGCCAAGAGTGGGCGGGGGGCAGGGGAGAGACCCAGTACTTC. This chain joins TRBV4-2 and TRBJ2-5; 8 bases agree with TRBD2. The germline V gene has CDR1 LGHNA and CDR2 YNFKEQ. V lost 0 bases, J lost 4 bases, and 10 bases stayed unmatched. CDR3 length equals 17 residues.